The rows below give T cell receptor beta chains drawn from one sample of a study of blood T cells in healthy people across ages. TCRdb fed the 5' RACE reads into MiXCR, producing one record per CDR3 protein. The sample includes 1.5 million to 2 million distinct CDR3 sequences, 25% to 30% of them seen just once. Sequencing used blood. All receptors come from a woman in her 30s in good health. The CDR3 runs from the conserved cysteine through the conserved F or W. A D gene is named only where the DNA matches it firmly. A row's size may be missing; if present it is once, few, many or a size class.

many | TRBJ2-7 | TRBD1 | TRBV12-3/TRBV12-4 | TGTGCCAGCAGTTTAAGTGGGACAGGGGGCGGCGAGCAGTACTTC | CASSLSGTGGGEQYF
- | TRBJ2-2 | TRBD2 | TRBV6-5 | TGTGCCAGCAGTACCTCGGGGACTAGCGGGAGTCCTTGGACCGGGGAGCTGTTTTTT | CASSTSGTSGSPWTGELFF
many | TRBJ2-5 | - | TRBV27 | TGTGCCAGCACCTCTACGGGGGGCACAGAGACCCAGTACTTC | CASTSTGGTETQYF
- | TRBJ2-1 | TRBD2 | TRBV7-9 | TGTGCCAGCAGCTTCGATAGCGGGATTTTGTATGAGCAGTTCTTC | CASSFDSGILYEQFF
many | TRBJ1-2 | TRBD1 | TRBV20-1 | TGCAGTGCTTTCGCAGGGGGAACTAACTATGGCTACACCTTC | CSAFAGGTNYGYTF
- | TRBJ1-5 | - | TRBV7-2 | TGTGCCAGCAGCTTCTCGAACAATCAGCCCCAGCATTTT | CASSFSNNQPQHF
many | TRBJ2-7 | - | TRBV5-1 | TGCGCCAGCAGCTCCTCCAGGACAGCCTACGAGCAGTACTTC | CASSSSRTAYEQYF
- | TRBJ2-7 | - | TRBV12-3/TRBV12-4 | TGTGCCAGCAGTTTAACCCCCATGGGGGGCACCTACGAGCAGTACTTC | CASSLTPMGGTYEQYF
many | TRBJ2-7 | - | TRBV24-1 | TGTGCCACCAGTGAGTCTGACGAGCAGTACTTC | CATSESDEQYF
- | TRBJ1-2 | - | TRBV5-5 | TGTGCCAGCGCTACCGGGACATCGGAAGGCTACACCTTC | CASATGTSEGYTF
- | TRBJ1-5 | - | TRBV4-1 | TGCGCCAGCAGCCAAGAGTCTCTTGGTCCGCCCCAGCATTTT | CASSQESLGPPQHF
once | TRBJ1-4 | TRBD1 | TRBV5-6 | TGTGCCAGCGGCCGCTCGACAGGGATGGGTGATGAAAAACTGTTTTTT | CASGRSTGMGDEKLFF
- | TRBJ1-1 | - | TRBV7-3 | TGTGCCAGCAGCTTGGGGTATTTGCAGGAAGCTTTCTTT | CASSLGYLQEAFF
- | TRBJ2-7 | - | TRBV6-6 | TGTGCCAGCAGTTACTTCCCGACCCCCGGATACGAGCAGTACTTC | CASSYFPTPGYEQYF
- | TRBJ2-1 | - | TRBV12-5 | TGTGCTAGTGGAAGGGGCGGGTACAGCTCCTACAATGAGCAGTTCTTC | CASGRGGYSSYNEQFF
many | TRBJ2-7 | TRBD2 | TRBV4-2 | TGTGCCAGCAGCCAAGACGGACTAGCGGGGCCAGAGCAGTACTTC | CASSQDGLAGPEQYF
- | TRBJ1-1 | TRBD1 | TRBV18 | TGTGCCAGCTCACAATCCGGGACAGCTAACACTGAAGCTTTCTTT | CASSQSGTANTEAFF
many | TRBJ2-7 | TRBD1 | TRBV9 | TGTGCCAGCAGCGTAGACCCAGGGGGATACGAGCAGTACTTC | CASSVDPGGYEQYF
- | TRBJ2-5 | TRBD2 | TRBV5-1 | TGCGCCAGCAGCCCCTCGGCCGGGACTAGCGGAACAGAAGAGACCCAGTACTTC | CASSPSAGTSGTEETQYF
- | TRBJ2-2 | - | TRBV19 | TGTGCCAGTAGTATGGGATATTCGAACACCGGGGAGCTGTTTTTT | CASSMGYSNTGELFF
many | TRBJ2-1 | TRBD1 | TRBV15 | TGTGCCACCAGCGGGGGACAGGGCTACAATGAGCAGTTCTTC | CATSGGQGYNEQFF
- | TRBJ1-5 | - | TRBV7-9 | TGTGCCAGCAGCGAAGCGGGACCGGGACAGCCCCAGCATTTT | CASSEAGPGQPQHF
- | TRBJ2-5 | - | TRBV20-1 | TGCAGTGCTATTCCAGGGTACGAGACCCAGTACTTC | CSAIPGYETQYF
- | TRBJ2-7 | - | TRBV2 | TGTGCCAGCAGTGAATGGAAGCGGCGAACCTACGAGCAGTACTTC | CASSEWKRRTYEQYF
- | TRBJ2-5 | - | TRBV29-1 | TGCAGCGTTGGGGGCCCGACGGACAGGGGCCGCGGGAGGATCTACAATGAGCAGTACTTC | CSVGGPTDRGRGRIYNEQYF
- | TRBJ2-6 | - | TRBV20-1 | TGCAGTGCTGCCTCTGGGGCCTACGTCCTGACTTTC | CSAASGAYVLTF
few | TRBJ2-1 | - | TRBV14 | TGTGCCAGCGGCCTCGGGCGGGCCTCCTACAATGAGCAGTTCTTC | CASGLGRASYNEQFF
- | TRBJ1-1 | - | TRBV29-1 | TGCAGCGTTAAAGGCCCTTCTGCGGACACTGAAGCTTTCTTT | CSVKGPSADTEAFF
- | TRBJ1-4 | - | TRBV30 | TGTGCCTGGAATTCGGGGAGTAAAGAAAAACTGTTTTTT | CAWNSGSKEKLFF
- | TRBJ1-1 | - | TRBV7-3 | TGTGCCAGCAGCTTATATTGGTCCACTGAAGCTTTCTTT | CASSLYWSTEAFF
few | TRBJ2-3 | - | TRBV2 | TGTGCCAGCAGTGCCCTCCTAGCAGCCGCAGATACGCAGTATTTT | CASSALLAAADTQYF
- | TRBJ2-7 | - | TRBV15 | TGTGCCACCAGCAGGGGCACAGGGAACGAGCAGTACTTC | CATSRGTGNEQYF
- | TRBJ2-7 | TRBD1 | TRBV20-1 | TGCAGTGCTAGAGGAGGGACAGGGAACGAGCAGTACTTC | CSARGGTGNEQYF
- | TRBJ2-3 | TRBD1 | TRBV12-3/TRBV12-4 | TGTGCCAGCCACACAGGGGTAGGAGATACGCAGTATTTT | CASHTGVGDTQYF
- | TRBJ2-7 | - | TRBV6-5 | TGTGCCAGCTCCGCCGGGTGGGAGCAGTACTTC | CASSAGWEQYF
- | TRBJ2-5 | - | TRBV15 | TGTGCCACCAGCAGACCGATGCAAGAGACCCAGTACTTC | CATSRPMQETQYF
many | TRBJ2-1 | - | TRBV10-2 | TGCGCCAGCAGTGAGGGGTGGAGCTCCTACAATGAGCAGTTCTTC | CASSEGWSSYNEQFF
- | TRBJ2-3 | TRBD2 | TRBV7-3 | TGTGCCAGCAGCCCTGGACTAGCGCCCGGACGGAATACGCAGTATTTT | CASSPGLAPGRNTQYF
- | TRBJ2-1 | TRBD2 | TRBV5-1 | TGCGCCAGCAGGGATAGACTAGCGGGGGACAATGAGCAGTTCTTC | CASRDRLAGDNEQFF
once | TRBJ2-7 | - | TRBV3-1 | TGTGCCAGCAGCCAGCGGAGCTCCTACAATGAGCAGTACTTC | CASSQRSSYNEQYF
- | TRBJ2-7 | - | TRBV6-5 | TGTGCCAGCAGTCCCTCTCCCTACGGGCAGTACTTC | CASSPSPYGQYF
few | TRBJ2-5 | - | TRBV20-1 | TGCAGTGCTAGAGATAAATCCCAGGGGGAGACCCAGTACTTC | CSARDKSQGETQYF
few | TRBJ2-1 | - | TRBV7-7 | TGTGCCAGCAGCTCCTCGGAAGGGGGTGAGCAGTTCTTC | CASSSSEGGEQFF
- | TRBJ1-2 | - | TRBV3-1 | TGTGCCAGCAGCCAAACCCCAGGGAGGGGCTATGGCTACACCTTC | CASSQTPGRGYGYTF
few | TRBJ2-4 | - | TRBV9 | TGTGCCAGCAGCGTGACCGGGACAAACCGGGACATTCAGTACTTC | CASSVTGTNRDIQYF
- | TRBJ1-2 | - | TRBV20-1 | TGCAGTGTTCGCTACGCCCCCATTAGGGATGGCTACACCTTC | CSVRYAPIRDGYTF
- | TRBJ2-7 | - | TRBV29-1 | TGCAGCGCCCGGACGAATCTTAGCTCCTACGAGCAGTACTTC | CSARTNLSSYEQYF
few | TRBJ1-5 | - | TRBV6-2/TRBV6-3 | TGTGCCAGCAGTTACACAGACGGGACCCCTCAGCCCCAGCATTTT | CASSYTDGTPQPQHF
many | TRBJ1-4 | - | TRBV25-1 | TGTGCCAGCAGTGACCGGACGGCAACTAATGAAAAACTGTTTTTT | CASSDRTATNEKLFF
many | TRBJ2-5 | TRBD2 | TRBV29-1 | TGCAGCGTTGGATTAGCGGGAACAGAGACCCAGTACTTC | CSVGLAGTETQYF
many | TRBJ2-6 | TRBD1 | TRBV10-3 | TGTGCCATCAGTTTCCCGACAGGGCCTAACTCTGGGGCCAACGTCCTGACTTTC | CAISFPTGPNSGANVLTF
few | TRBJ2-1 | - | TRBV24-1 | TGTGCCACCAGTGATCGGTATGATCGCCCCAGTGAGCAGTTCTTC | CATSDRYDRPSEQFF
- | TRBJ2-4 | TRBD1 | TRBV4-2 | TGTGCCAGCAGCGACCGGGACAGGGAATCCAAAAACATTCAGTACTTC | CASSDRDRESKNIQYF
many | TRBJ2-1 | TRBD2 | TRBV14 | TGTGCCATCCCTCTCGGGAGGGCCCTTACTCGTGAGCAGTTCTTC | CAIPLGRALTREQFF
- | TRBJ2-1 | - | TRBV18 | TGTGCCAGCTCACCGCAGTTCGGAGAGACCCAGTTCTTC | CASSPQFGETQFF
many | TRBJ2-7 | - | TRBV19 | TGTGCCAGTAGTACGGGACTGGGATACGAGCAGTACTTC | CASSTGLGYEQYF
- | TRBJ2-5 | - | TRBV18 | TGTGCCAGCTCACCAGGCCCTGATGAGACCCAGTACTTC | CASSPGPDETQYF